These 26 T cell receptor beta chains came from one sample sequenced in a study of blood T cell repertoires in COVID-19. Profiled with immunoSEQ multiplex PCR; TCRdb holds only in-frame clones, not every one. This sample has about 240,000 clones, with roughly nine tenths found just once. Sequencing was performed on peripheral blood. These receptors were collected from a man in his fifties or sixties with acute or convalescent COVID-19.

The chain is built from TRBV11-3 and TRBJ1-1; 8 bases align to TRBD1. The V and J ends lost 0 bases and 6 bases, in that order; junction bases with no gene match: 0. The CDR3 spans 13 residues. The germline V gene has CDR1 SGHNT and CDR2 YENEEA. CDR3 nucleotide sequence: TGTGCCAGCAGCTTAGACAGGGGGCCTGAAGCTTTCTTT. This sequence encodes CASSLDRGPEAFF.

The chain employs TRBV30 and TRBJ2-1; 8 positions match TRBD1. V was clipped by 5 bases and J by 0 bases; unmatched bases: 6. In germline, CDR1 is GTSNPN, CDR2 SVGIG (reference sequence). This CDR3 is built from 15 residues. The CDR3 loop is CAWDNRGSSYNEQFF. In DNA form, the CDR3 reads TGTGCCTGGGACAACAGGGGGAGCTCCTACAATGAGCAGTTCTTC.

The table lists this clone with a count of one. The rearrangement links TRBV28 to TRBJ1-5; possible D gene TRBD1, 6 bases. The CDR3 extends over 16 amino acids. The germline V gene has CDR1 MDHEN and CDR2 SYDVKM. Trimming took 4 bases from V and 0 from J, leaving 13 bases between them. In nucleotides, the CDR3 is TGTGCCAGCAGTTCTCCGCGGACAGTTAGCAATCAGCCCCAGCATTTT. It translates to CASSSPRTVSNQPQHF.

The rearrangement links TRBV6-1 to TRBJ1-6; 8 nucleotides agree with TRBD1. The junction had 3 bases not matched to a gene; V was cut back by 1 base and J by 10 bases. Germline loops: CDR1 MNHNS, CDR2 SASEGT. This CDR3 has 14 residues. CDR3 amino acids: CASSEVTGESPLHF. The CDR3 nucleotides read TGTGCCAGCAGTGAAGTGACAGGGGAATCACCCCTCCACTTT.

This chain connects TRBV9 to TRBJ2-3; D is perhaps TRBD2 (6 bases). Trimming shortened V by 0 bases and J by 6 bases, and 14 bases separated the two germline ends. The CDR3 covers 15 residues. From germline, CDR1 is SGDLS and CDR2 YYNGEE. DNA of the CDR3: TGTGCCAGCAGCGTAGCGTCGGCAGGGAGGGATACGCAGTATTTT. This translates into CASSVASAGRDTQYF.

This chain links TRBV27 with TRBJ2-7; TRBD1 matches 8 bases. The germline gives CDR1 MNHEY, CDR2 SMNVEV (reference sequence). The CDR3 totals 13 residues. V trimming: 8 bases; J trimming: 4 bases; junction bases outside the gene matches: 7. The chain's CDR3 is CASRGQGVYEQYF. In nucleotides, the CDR3 is TGTGCCAGCCGCGGACAGGGTGTTTACGAGCAGTACTTC.

The chain carries TRBV19 and TRBJ1-1; 11 bases are a match to TRBD1. CDR1 LNHDA and CDR2 SQIVND come from the germline V gene (reference sequence). Trimming took 6 bases from V and 2 from J; bases not matched to a gene: 11. The CDR3 spans 17 residues. The CDR3 nucleotides read TGTGCCAGTAGGATCCCCGGGACAGGGGGTGGTAACACTGAAGCTTTCTTT. Translated, it gives CASRIPGTGGGNTEAFF.

The chain couples TRBV6-5 to TRBJ2-1; 11 bases match TRBD2. The CDR3 spans 15 residues. The ends lost 6 bases at V and 5 bases at J; junction bases unmatched: 6. The germline CDR1 and CDR2 sequences are MNHEY and SVGAGI. The CDR3 DNA is TGTGCCAGCAGGTTGGGGACTAGCGGCGACAATGAGCAGTTCTTC. Protein sequence: CASRLGTSGDNEQFF.

As regards this clone: At one end, the junction sequence differs from germline, possibly due to a read error. The chain employs TRBV9 and TRBJ2-5; TRBD2 aligns across 10 bases. Germline lookup yields CDR1 SGDLS and CDR2 YYNGEE. The length of the CDR3 is 18 residues. The CDR3 coding sequence is TGTGCCAGCAGCGTAGGAGGGACTAGCGCTCCCCTGGGAGAGATCCAGTACTTC. This codes for CASSVGGTSAPLGEIQYF.

The J gene is TRBJ2-1, the V gene TRBV7-2; the match to TRBD1 covers 9 bases. This CDR3 is built from 15 residues. With V trimmed by 1 base and J by 7 bases, 5 bases remained unmatched. Germline-derived CDR1 and CDR2 are SGHTA and FQGNSA. The CDR3 DNA follows: TGTGCCAGCAGCTTAGATGGACAGGGGACGAATGAGCAGTTCTTC. It is translated as CASSLDGQGTNEQFF.

This chain links TRBV5-1 with TRBJ2-7; 9 nucleotides align to TRBD1. Germline CDR1 and CDR2: SGHRS and YFSETQ. With 4 bases clipped from V and 2 bases from J, the junction kept 7 bases outside the gene matches. CDR3 length: 15 amino acids. The CDR3 reads CASSNQQGATYEQYF. The DNA for the CDR3 is TGCGCCAGCAGCAACCAACAGGGGGCTACCTACGAGCAGTACTTC.

This clone was observed a single time. The V and J genes are TRBV9 and TRBJ1-1, with 7 bases fitting TRBD1. Germline-derived CDR1 and CDR2 are SGDLS and YYNGEE. This CDR3 region has 14 residues. The V and J ends lost 0 bases and 8 bases, in that order; junction bases with no gene match: 7. CDR3 nucleotide sequence: TGTGCCAGCAGCGTAGCTAGATCGGGACAGGAAGCTTTCTTT. Its translation: CASSVARSGQEAFF.

The genes are TRBV11-2 and TRBJ2-7; D gene ambiguous. The CDR3 is 15 amino acids. Germline V CDR1 and CDR2: SGHAT, FQNNGV. Trimming left V 0 bases short and J 0 bases short, with 9 bases between. DNA of the CDR3: TGTGCCAGCAGCTTAGATCCGGGTAACTCCTACGAGCAGTACTTC. Residues: CASSLDPGNSYEQYF.

This chain connects TRBV7-6 to TRBJ1-3, with a possible D match to TRBD1 (5 bases). CDR3 size: 16 residues. The V gene's germline CDR1 is SGHVS and CDR2 FNYEAQ. V lost 2 bases and J 0 bases, leaving 11 bases between the germline ends. The DNA of the CDR3 is TGTGCCAGCAGCTTAAAGACAGAGAGCTCTGGAAACACCATATATTTT. As protein: CASSLKTESSGNTIYF.

V is TRBV24-1 and J is TRBJ2-1, with 10 bases that match TRBD2. The trim removed 0 bases at V and 7 bases at J, leaving 5 bases unmatched. CDR1 and CDR2 (germline): KGHDR, SFDVKD. The CDR3 extends over 16 amino acids. CDR3 residues: CATSDLGTSGVNEQFF. DNA of the CDR3: TGTGCCACCAGTGATTTGGGAACTAGCGGGGTTAATGAGCAGTTCTTC.

The rearrangement joins TRBV20-1 to TRBJ1-6, with 7 bases fitting TRBD1. CDR1 is DFQATT and CDR2 is SNEGSKA in the germline V gene (reference sequence). The CDR3 totals 14 residues. V was clipped by 3 bases and J by 6 bases; unmatched bases: 5. CDR3 sequence: CSASAWDSNSPLHF. The CDR3 DNA reads as TGCAGTGCTAGTGCCTGGGACAGTAATTCACCCCTCCACTTT.

The V and J genes are TRBV5-1 and TRBJ1-1; 7 nucleotides agree with TRBD1. Germline CDR1 SGHRS, CDR2 YFSETQ. The CDR3 runs to 16 residues. The ends lost 4 bases at V and 0 bases at J; junction bases unmatched: 9. The CDR3 sequence: CASSRPGQTMNTEAFF. The DNA for the CDR3 is TGCGCCAGCAGCCGGCCGGGACAGACCATGAACACTGAAGCTTTCTTT.

The V and J genes are TRBV7-6 and TRBJ2-5; TRBD2 is a possible D gene (5 bases). The CDR3 is 13 amino acids. Germline-derived CDR1 and CDR2 are SGHVS and FNYEAQ. V dropped 8 bases and J dropped 1 base, with 11 bases sitting between them. The chain's CDR3 is CASLGVAQETQYF. The CDR3 nucleotides are TGTGCCAGCTTGGGAGTTGCCCAAGAGACCCAGTACTTC.

The chain has TRBV6-5 and TRBJ2-2; a weak D match, TRBD1 (6 bases). CDR3 length equals 14 residues. CDR1 and CDR2 from the germline V gene are MNHEY and SVGAGI. V lost 7 bases and J lost 1, with 10 bases in between. The CDR3 region is CASTRTENTGELFF. In DNA, the CDR3 is TGTGCCAGCACCCGGACAGAGAACACCGGGGAGCTGTTTTTT.

This chain connects TRBV11-2 to TRBJ1-4, with D possibly matching TRBD1 (5 bases). The CDR3 is 19 amino acids. CDR1 SGHAT and CDR2 FQNNGV come from the germline V gene. Trimming shortened V by 3 bases and J by 6 bases, and 26 bases separated the two germline ends. The CDR3 DNA sequence: TGTGCCAGCAGCTTGTTCCCCATCGGAGGGCAGGGTCGGGATGAAAAACTGTTTTTT. Its protein product is CASSLFPIGGQGRDEKLFF.

V usage is TRBV5-6 and J usage is TRBJ2-2; 7 bases are shared with TRBD1. The CDR3 is 15 residues long. V gave up 4 bases and J gave up 1 base; unmatched junction bases: 4. Per the germline V gene, CDR1 is SGHDT and CDR2 is YYEEEE. CDR3 protein: CASSLAGGNTGELFF. The CDR3 coding sequence is TGTGCCAGCAGCCTAGCAGGGGGGAACACCGGGGAGCTGTTTTTT.

This sequence joins TRBV7-8 and TRBJ2-7, with 7 nucleotides matching TRBD1. Germline assignment: CDR1 SGHVS and CDR2 FQNEAQ. This CDR3 region has 14 residues. V dropped 5 bases and J dropped 4; count of bases not matched to a gene: 8. This CDR3 is CASSPVGQTYEQYF. In DNA form, the CDR3 reads TGTGCCAGCAGCCCGGTGGGACAGACTTACGAGCAGTACTTC.

This clone was found once. One end of the junction fails to match germline, which may point to a read error. The chain uses TRBV7-3 and TRBJ1-1, with 12 bases identical to TRBD1. This CDR3 spans 20 amino acids. Germline CDR1 is SGHTA and CDR2 is FQGTGA. As DNA, the CDR3 is TGTGCCAGCAGCATAACGGGACAGGGGGCTTTACCCCCCGCATCCACTGAAGCTTTCTTT. Translated, it gives CASSITGQGALPPASTEAFF.

This chain uses TRBV11-2 with TRBJ2-1, with TRBD2 as a possible D gene (6 bases). The germline V gene encodes CDR1 SGHAT and CDR2 FQNNGV. This CDR3 has 16 amino acids. V shed 8 bases and J shed 6 bases, with 23 bases lying between them. CDR3 residues: CASGDWRSRSINEQFF. The CDR3, as DNA: TGTGCCAGCGGGGACTGGCGATCTCGATCGATCAATGAGCAGTTCTTC.

The chain has TRBV30 and TRBJ2-7; D ambiguous. Between the trimmed V and J ends, which lost 0 bases and 5 bases, there was a span of 8 bases. Germline V lookup: CDR1 GTSNPN, CDR2 SVGIG (reference sequence). The CDR3 has 12 residues. The CDR3, as DNA: TGTGCCTGGAGTGTTTCAGGTGACGAGCAGTACTTC. It codes for CAWSVSGDEQYF.

This clone was seen just once. The chain links TRBV20-1 to TRBJ2-1; TRBD2 aligns across 14 bases. V lost 3 bases, J lost 10 bases, and 14 bases stayed unmatched. In germline, CDR1 is DFQATT, CDR2 SNEGSKA (reference sequence). The CDR3 runs 17 residues. The CDR3 DNA reads as TGCAGTGCTAGTTCGCCCGGACTAGCGGGAGGCGGGGGCGAGCAGTTCTTC. It is translated as CSASSPGLAGGGGEQFF.